This entry describes one T cell receptor (beta chain). What it binds is unknown. The length of the CDR3 is 16 residues. CDR1 SGHTA and CDR2 FQGNSA come from the germline V gene. With a J-beta primer mix and a sample-barcoded 5' primer, a second PCR ran about 6 to 11 cycles. TCRdb recomputed calls from the 5' RACE reads with MiXCR, one row per CDR3 protein. The table shows about 830,000 distinct CDR3 sequences, with under 80% occurring only once. Extraction yielded at least 5 micrograms of total RNA per sample. This entry is derived from a study of blood T cells in healthy people across ages. Study findings and constraints: Strong correlation was found linking TCR beta diversity to naive T cell percentage.

The chain joins TRBV7-2 to TRBJ2-7; 9 bases align to TRBD2. The DNA end favors TRBJ2-5, so the J call may be wrong. This TCR was sampled from a young man in good health. The sample comprised blood. The CDR3 region has the DNA TGTGCCAGCAGCTTAGCTTTGGCGGGGGGGGCGGAGACCCAGTACTTC. It codes for CASSLALAGGAETQYF.